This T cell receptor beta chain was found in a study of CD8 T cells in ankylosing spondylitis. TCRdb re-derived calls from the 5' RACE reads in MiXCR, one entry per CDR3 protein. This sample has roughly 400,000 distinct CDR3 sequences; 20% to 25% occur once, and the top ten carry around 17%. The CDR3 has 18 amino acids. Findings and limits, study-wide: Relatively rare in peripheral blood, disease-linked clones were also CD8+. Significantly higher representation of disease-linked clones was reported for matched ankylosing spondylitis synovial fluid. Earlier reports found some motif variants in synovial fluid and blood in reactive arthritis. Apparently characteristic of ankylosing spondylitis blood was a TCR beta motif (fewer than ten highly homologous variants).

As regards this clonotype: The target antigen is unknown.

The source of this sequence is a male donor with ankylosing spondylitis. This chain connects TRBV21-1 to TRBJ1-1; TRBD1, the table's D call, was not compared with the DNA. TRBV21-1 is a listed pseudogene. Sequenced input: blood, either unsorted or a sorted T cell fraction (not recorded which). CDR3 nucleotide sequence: TGTGCCAGCAGCAAAGGAGGGGGAAGGGTATGGGTGAACACTGAAGCTTTCTTT. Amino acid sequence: CASSKGGGRVWVNTEAFF.